This T cell receptor (beta chain) was profiled in a study of CD8 T cells in ankylosing spondylitis. Germline-derived CDR1 and CDR2 are LNHNV and YYDKDF (reference sequence). The CDR3 has 15 amino acids. V lost 3 bases and J lost 0, with 12 bases in between. Libraries for TCR beta were made by quantitative 5'-RACE with molecular barcodes. TCRdb re-called the 5' RACE reads with MiXCR, one entry per CDR3 protein. The table lists over 20,000 distinct CDR3 sequences, 17% of them singletons. Study observations and caveats: Significant enrichment of disease-linked clones was reported in matched ankylosing spondylitis synovial fluid. About 8 highly homologous variants made up a TCR beta motif that seemed to typify ankylosing spondylitis blood. Disease-linked clones were CD8+ and relatively rare in peripheral blood.

Note on this clonotype: No antigen is known for it.

This sequence was found in a male donor with ankylosing spondylitis or in good health (not recorded which). The genes are TRBV15 and TRBJ2-7; tentatively, D is TRBD2 (6 bases). Sequenced sample: blood. DNA for the CDR3: TGTGCCACCAGCAGGGGGACGGGGGTCTCCTACGAGCAGTACTTC. Translated: CATSRGTGVSYEQYF.